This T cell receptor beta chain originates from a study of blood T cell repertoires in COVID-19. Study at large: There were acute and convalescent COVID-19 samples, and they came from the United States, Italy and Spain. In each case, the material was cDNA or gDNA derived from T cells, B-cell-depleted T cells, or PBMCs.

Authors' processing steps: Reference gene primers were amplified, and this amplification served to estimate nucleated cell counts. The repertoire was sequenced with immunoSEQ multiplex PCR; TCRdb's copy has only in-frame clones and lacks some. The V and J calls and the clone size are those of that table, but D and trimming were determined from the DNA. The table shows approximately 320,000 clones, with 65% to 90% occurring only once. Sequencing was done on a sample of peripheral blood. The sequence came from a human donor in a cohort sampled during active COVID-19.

The CDR3 DNA is TGTGCCAGCTCCCCCCCCGGGGGGAAAGAGACCCAGTACTTC. It specifies CASSPPGGKETQYF. The chain joins TRBV18 to TRBJ2-5, with 7 bases aligning to TRBD2. The germline V gene encodes CDR1 KGHSH and CDR2 LQKENI. This CDR3 region has 14 residues. Trimming took 6 bases from V and 3 from J; bases not matched to a gene: 7.